This T cell receptor beta chain derives from a study of blood T cell repertoires in COVID-19. Study context: Some COVID-19 samples were acute and others convalescent; all came from the United States, Italy and Spain. Nucleic acid was either cDNA or gDNA, and it came from T cells, B-cell-depleted T cells, or PBMCs.

Authors' analysis steps: Amplification of reference gene primers was used by the study to estimate nucleated cell counts. Here immunoSEQ multiplex PCR was the method, and the copy in TCRdb shows in-frame clones only, minus some. V, J and clone size were drawn from that table, and D and trimming were deduced from the DNA. Of some 190,000 clones listed, 80% to 90% are singletons. Germline V CDR1 and CDR2: MDHEN, SYDVKM. Germline trimming cut 6 bases from V and 4 bases from J; bases unmatched to any gene: 9. The CDR3 sequence is 15 residues long. The material sequenced was peripheral blood. The V call is TRBV28, the J call TRBJ1-2; TRBD1 aligns across 9 bases. The clonotype comes from a human donor with active or convalescent COVID-19. The donor label of this sample is uncertain. CDR3 sequence (DNA): TGTGCCAGCAGCACGGGACAGGGCGACATCTATGGCTACACCTTC. Encoded protein: CASSTGQGDIYGYTF.